This T cell receptor (beta chain) was documented in a study of long-term antiretroviral therapy in people with HIV. Losses at the gene ends were 0 bases for V and 9 bases for J; bases not matched to a gene: 7. This CDR3 contains 17 residues. Looked up from germline, CDR1 is SGHDN and CDR2 is FVKESK. With survey level as its setting, the immunoSEQ assay was v3.0. Using immunoSEQ multiplex PCR, the repertoire was profiled, and TCRdb retains in-frame clones only, with some absent. The sample includes more than 11,000 clones, about 82% of them seen just once. Study-wide points: Transplant-donor-level diversity was not reached after ART, though diversity increased. All time points showed a repertoire dominated by clones expanded before ART. Records did not include ART adherence, viral resistance or therapy changes. HIV repertoires showed narrower CDR3 length ranges than controls.

In the case of this clone: Its antigen remains unknown.

The sequence came from a woman aged 40 to 50 with HIV. The chain combines TRBV14 with TRBJ2-1; the match to TRBD2 covers 14 bases. Source: unsorted PBMCs, taken 1.8 years before starting antiretroviral therapy. The CDR3 DNA reads TGTGCCAGCAGCCAAGAGGGGTGGACTAGCGGGAGGTTTGAGCAGTTCTTC. It is translated as CASSQEGWTSGRFEQFF.